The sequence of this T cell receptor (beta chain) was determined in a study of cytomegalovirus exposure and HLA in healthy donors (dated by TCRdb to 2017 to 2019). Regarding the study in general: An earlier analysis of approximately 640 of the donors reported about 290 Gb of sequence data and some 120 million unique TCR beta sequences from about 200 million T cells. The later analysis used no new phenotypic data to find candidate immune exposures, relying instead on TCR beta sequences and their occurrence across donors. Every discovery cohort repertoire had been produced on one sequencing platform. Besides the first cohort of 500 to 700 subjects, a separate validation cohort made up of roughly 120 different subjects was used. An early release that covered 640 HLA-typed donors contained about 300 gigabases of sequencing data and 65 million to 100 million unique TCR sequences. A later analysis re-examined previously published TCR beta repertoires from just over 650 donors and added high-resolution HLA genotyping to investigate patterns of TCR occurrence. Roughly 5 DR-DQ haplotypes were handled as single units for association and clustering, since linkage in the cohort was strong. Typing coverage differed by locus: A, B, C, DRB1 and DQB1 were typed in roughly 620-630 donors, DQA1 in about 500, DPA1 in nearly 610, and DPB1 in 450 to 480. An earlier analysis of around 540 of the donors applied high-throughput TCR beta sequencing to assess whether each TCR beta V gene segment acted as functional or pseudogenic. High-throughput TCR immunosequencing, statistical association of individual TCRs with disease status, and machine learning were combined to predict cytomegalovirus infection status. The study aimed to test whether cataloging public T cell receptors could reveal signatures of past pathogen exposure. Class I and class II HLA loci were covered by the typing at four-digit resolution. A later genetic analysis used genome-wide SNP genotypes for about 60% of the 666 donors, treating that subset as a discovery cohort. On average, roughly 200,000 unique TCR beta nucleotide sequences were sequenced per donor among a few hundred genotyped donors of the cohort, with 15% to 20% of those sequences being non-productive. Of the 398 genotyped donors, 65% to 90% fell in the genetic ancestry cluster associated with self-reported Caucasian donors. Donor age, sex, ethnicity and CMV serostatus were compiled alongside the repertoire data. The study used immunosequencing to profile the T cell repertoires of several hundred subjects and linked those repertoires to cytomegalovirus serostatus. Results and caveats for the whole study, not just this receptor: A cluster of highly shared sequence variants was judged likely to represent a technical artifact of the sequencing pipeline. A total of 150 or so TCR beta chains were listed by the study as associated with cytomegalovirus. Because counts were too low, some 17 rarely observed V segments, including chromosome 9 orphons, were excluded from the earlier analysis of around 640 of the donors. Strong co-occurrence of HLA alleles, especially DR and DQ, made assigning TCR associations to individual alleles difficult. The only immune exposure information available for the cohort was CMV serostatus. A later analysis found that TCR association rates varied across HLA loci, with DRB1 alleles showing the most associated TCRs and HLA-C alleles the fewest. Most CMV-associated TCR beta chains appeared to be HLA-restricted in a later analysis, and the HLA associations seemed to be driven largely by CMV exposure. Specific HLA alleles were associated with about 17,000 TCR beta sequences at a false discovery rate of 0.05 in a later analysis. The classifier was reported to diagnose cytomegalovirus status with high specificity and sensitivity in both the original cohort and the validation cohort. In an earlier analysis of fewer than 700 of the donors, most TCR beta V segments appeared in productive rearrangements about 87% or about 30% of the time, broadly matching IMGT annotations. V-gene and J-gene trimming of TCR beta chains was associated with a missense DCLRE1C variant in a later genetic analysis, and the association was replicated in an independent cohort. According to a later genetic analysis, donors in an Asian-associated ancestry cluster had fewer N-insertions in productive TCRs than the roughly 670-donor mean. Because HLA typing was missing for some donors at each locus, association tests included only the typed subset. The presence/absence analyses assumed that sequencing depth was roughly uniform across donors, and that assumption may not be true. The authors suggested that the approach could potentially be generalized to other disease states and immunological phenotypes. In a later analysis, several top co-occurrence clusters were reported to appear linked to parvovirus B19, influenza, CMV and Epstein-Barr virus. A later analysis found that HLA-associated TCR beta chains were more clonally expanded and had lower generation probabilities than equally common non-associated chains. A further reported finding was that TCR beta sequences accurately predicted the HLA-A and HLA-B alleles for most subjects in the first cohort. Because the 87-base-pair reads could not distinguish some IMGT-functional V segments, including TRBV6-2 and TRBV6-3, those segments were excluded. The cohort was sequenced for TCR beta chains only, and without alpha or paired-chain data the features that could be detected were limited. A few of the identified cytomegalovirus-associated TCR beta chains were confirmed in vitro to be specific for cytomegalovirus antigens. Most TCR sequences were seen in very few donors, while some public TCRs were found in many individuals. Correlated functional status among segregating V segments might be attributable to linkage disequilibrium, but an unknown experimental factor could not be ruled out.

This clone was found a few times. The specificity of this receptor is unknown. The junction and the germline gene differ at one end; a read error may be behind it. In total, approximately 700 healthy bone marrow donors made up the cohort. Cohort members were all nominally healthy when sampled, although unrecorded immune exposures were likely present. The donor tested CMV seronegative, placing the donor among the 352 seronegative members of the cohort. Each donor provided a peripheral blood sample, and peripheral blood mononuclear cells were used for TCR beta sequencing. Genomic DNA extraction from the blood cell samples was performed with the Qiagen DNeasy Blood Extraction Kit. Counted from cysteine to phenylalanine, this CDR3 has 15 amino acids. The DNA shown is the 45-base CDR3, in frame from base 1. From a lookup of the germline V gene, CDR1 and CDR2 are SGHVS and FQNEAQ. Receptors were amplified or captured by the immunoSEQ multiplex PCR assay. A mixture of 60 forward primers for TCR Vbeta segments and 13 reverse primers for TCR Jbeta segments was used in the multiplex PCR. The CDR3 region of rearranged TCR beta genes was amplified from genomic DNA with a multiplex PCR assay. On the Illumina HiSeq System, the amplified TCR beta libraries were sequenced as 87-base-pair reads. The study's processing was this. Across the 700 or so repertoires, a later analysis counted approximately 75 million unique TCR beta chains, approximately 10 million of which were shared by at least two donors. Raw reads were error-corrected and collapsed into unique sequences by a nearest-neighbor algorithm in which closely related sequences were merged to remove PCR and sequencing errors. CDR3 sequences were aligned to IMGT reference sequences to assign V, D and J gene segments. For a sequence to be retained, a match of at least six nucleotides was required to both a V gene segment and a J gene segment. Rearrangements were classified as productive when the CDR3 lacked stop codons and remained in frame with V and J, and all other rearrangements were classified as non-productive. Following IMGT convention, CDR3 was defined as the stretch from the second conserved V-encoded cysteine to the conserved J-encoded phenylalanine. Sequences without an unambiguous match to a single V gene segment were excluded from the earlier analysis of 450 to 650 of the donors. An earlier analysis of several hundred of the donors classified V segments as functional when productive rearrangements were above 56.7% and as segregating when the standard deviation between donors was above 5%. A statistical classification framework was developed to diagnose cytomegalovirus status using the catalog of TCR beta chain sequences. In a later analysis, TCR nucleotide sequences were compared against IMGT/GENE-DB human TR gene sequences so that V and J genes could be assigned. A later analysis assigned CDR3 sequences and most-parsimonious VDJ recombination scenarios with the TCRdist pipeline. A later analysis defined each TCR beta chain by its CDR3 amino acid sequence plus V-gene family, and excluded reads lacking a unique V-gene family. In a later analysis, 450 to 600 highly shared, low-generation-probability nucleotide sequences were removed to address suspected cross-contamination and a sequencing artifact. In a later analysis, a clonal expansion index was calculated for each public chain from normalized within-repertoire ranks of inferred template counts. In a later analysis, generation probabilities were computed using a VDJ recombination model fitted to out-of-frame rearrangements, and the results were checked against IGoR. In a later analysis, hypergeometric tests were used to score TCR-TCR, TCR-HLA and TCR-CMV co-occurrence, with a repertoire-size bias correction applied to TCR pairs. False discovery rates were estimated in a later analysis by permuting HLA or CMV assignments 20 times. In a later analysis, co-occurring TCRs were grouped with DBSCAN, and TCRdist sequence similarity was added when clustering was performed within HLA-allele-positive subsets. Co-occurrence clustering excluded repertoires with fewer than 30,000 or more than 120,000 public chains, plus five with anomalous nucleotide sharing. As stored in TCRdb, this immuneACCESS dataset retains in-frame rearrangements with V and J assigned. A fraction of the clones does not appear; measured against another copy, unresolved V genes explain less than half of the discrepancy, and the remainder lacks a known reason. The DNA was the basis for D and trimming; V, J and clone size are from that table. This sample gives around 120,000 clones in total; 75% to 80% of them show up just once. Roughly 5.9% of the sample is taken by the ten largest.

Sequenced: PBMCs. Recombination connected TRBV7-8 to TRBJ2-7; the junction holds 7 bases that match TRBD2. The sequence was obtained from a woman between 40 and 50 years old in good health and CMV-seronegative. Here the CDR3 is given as CASSQAAGVRYEQYF. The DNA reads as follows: TGCGCCAGCAGCCAAGCGGCGGGAGTCAGATACGAGCAGTACTTC.